This is a list of T cell receptor beta chains from one sample in a study of T cells in Graves' hyperthyroidism and ophthalmopathy. TCRdb recomputed calls from the multiplex PCR reads with MiXCR, one row per CDR3 protein. The sample lists hundreds of thousands of distinct CDR3 sequences; 20% were seen once. Material: blood. These receptors were taken from a man aged 40-50 years with Graves' ophthalmopathy. The CDR3 runs from the conserved cysteine through the conserved F or W. Fields, in order: J gene, D gene, clone size, V gene, CDR3 protein, CDR3 DNA. A D gene is named only where the DNA matches it firmly. Where a row states a size, it is once, few, many or the class of an expanded clone; other rows omit it.

TRBJ2-3	-	-	TRBV6-5	CASSYLTSSTDTQYF	TGTGCCAGCAGTTACTTGACTAGTAGCACAGATACGCAGTATTTT
TRBJ2-2	-	-	TRBV5-1	CASSLEWGSNTGELFF	TGCGCCAGCAGCTTGGAATGGGGATCGAACACCGGGGAGCTGTTTTTT
TRBJ1-1	-	few	TRBV19	CASTKARGGTEAFF	TGTGCCAGTACTAAAGCGCGGGGTGGCACTGAAGCTTTCTTT
TRBJ2-2	-	-	TRBV2	CASRITGGGPGELFF	TGTGCCAGCAGGATCACAGGGGGGGGCCCCGGGGAGCTGTTTTTT
TRBJ2-7	-	many	TRBV2	CASREGTLLSYEQYF	TGTGCCAGCCGGGAAGGAACCCTATTATCCTACGAGCAGTACTTC
TRBJ2-1	-	many	TRBV10-3	CAISTGSSYNEQFF	TGTGCCATCTCCACAGGGAGCTCCTACAATGAGCAGTTCTTC
TRBJ2-7	-	many	TRBV3-1	CASSQGTYSSYEQYF	TGTGCCAGCAGCCAGGGGACTTACTCCTCGTACGAGCAGTACTTC
TRBJ2-1	-	many	TRBV6-1	CASSDWQGNPYNEQFF	TGTGCCAGCAGTGATTGGCAGGGCAACCCCTACAATGAGCAGTTCTTC
TRBJ2-7	-	-	TRBV6-1	CASSQADGGPYEQYF	TGTGCCAGCAGCCAAGCGGACGGCGGACCCTACGAGCAGTACTTC
TRBJ1-1	-	few	TRBV4-1	CASSQEGSLSRGAFF	TGCGCCAGCAGCCAAGAGGGGTCTCTTTCAAGGGGAGCTTTCTTT
TRBJ1-5	-	few	TRBV6-2/TRBV6-3	CASKVDLGFNQPQHF	TGTGCCAGCAAGGTGGATTTGGGCTTCAATCAGCCCCAGCATTTT
TRBJ1-1	-	many	TRBV6-1	CASTTPPVMNTEAFF	TGTGCCAGCACCACGCCTCCAGTTATGAACACTGAAGCTTTCTTT
TRBJ2-2	TRBD2	many	TRBV7-3	CASSSQGGAYGTGELFF	TGTGCCAGCAGCTCCCAGGGAGGGGCCTATGGCACCGGGGAGCTGTTTTTT
TRBJ1-5	-	few	TRBV7-2	CASSLQTDSNQPQHF	TGTGCCAGCAGCTTACAAACGGATAGCAATCAGCCCCAGCATTTT
TRBJ2-3	TRBD2	-	TRBV6-1	CASSEELVGTRWRGTGTQYF	TGTGCCAGCAGTGAAGAATTAGTTGGGACTAGATGGAGGGGCACAGGTACGCAGTATTTT
TRBJ2-1	-	-	TRBV11-2	CASSLTLNGEQFF	TGTGCCAGCAGCCTGACCCTGAACGGTGAGCAGTTCTTC
TRBJ2-5	-	-	TRBV4-2	CASSQDDDLQESQYF	TGTGCCAGCAGCCAAGATGACGACCTCCAAGAGTCCCAGTACTTC
TRBJ2-7	TRBD2	few	TRBV7-9	CASSSGLAGPGTYEQYF	TGTGCCAGCAGCTCCGGACTAGCGGGACCCGGGACCTACGAGCAGTACTTC
TRBJ1-2	-	-	TRBV15	CATSRDRAYGYTF	TGTGCCACCAGCAGAGACAGGGCGTATGGCTACACCTTC
TRBJ2-4	-	few	TRBV29-1	CSVEGRGYIQYF	TGCAGCGTTGAGGGCAGGGGTTACATTCAGTACTTC
TRBJ2-3	-	few	TRBV11-3	CASSRQPTDTQYF	TGTGCCAGCAGCCGACAGCCGACAGATACGCAGTATTTT
TRBJ2-2	-	-	TRBV2	CASVADIGELFF	TGTGCCAGCGTAGCGGATATCGGGGAGCTGTTTTTT
TRBJ2-3	-	few	TRBV5-5	CASILEQGGTDTQYF	TGTGCCAGCATCTTGGAGCAGGGAGGCACAGATACGCAGTATTTT
TRBJ1-1	-	-	TRBV19	CARREGHHMNTEAFF	TGTGCCAGACGCGAGGGACATCACATGAACACTGAAGCTTTCTTT
TRBJ2-1	-	few	TRBV28	CASVRDDGGTQTYNEQFF	TGTGCCAGCGTCCGAGATGATGGGGGAACTCAAACCTACAATGAGCAGTTCTTC
TRBJ2-3	TRBD2	many	TRBV28	CASSTASGGTDTQYF	TGTGCCAGCAGCACTGCTAGCGGGGGCACAGATACGCAGTATTTT
TRBJ2-2	TRBD1	-	TRBV19	CASSIGRNRGAGELFF	TGTGCCAGTAGTATAGGACGGAACAGGGGCGCGGGGGAGCTGTTTTTT
TRBJ2-2	-	many	TRBV11-2	CASSLGWHINTGELFF	TGTGCCAGCAGCTTAGGCTGGCATATAAACACCGGGGAGCTGTTTTTT
TRBJ1-2	-	few	TRBV19	CASSIAGDSNYGYTF	TGTGCCAGTAGCATTGCAGGGGATTCTAACTATGGCTACACCTTC
TRBJ2-3	TRBD1	-	TRBV6-2/TRBV6-3	CASSYTGSGTGLADTQYF	TGTGCCAGCAGTTACACGGGATCCGGGACAGGGCTCGCAGATACGCAGTATTTT
TRBJ1-6	-	-	TRBV2	CASSEPGAGNSPLHF	TGTGCCAGCAGTGAACCAGGGGCAGGGAATTCACCCCTCCACTTT
TRBJ2-2	-	-	TRBV30	CACALGGSTTTGELFF	TGTGCCTGCGCTTTAGGGGGTTCGACGACCACCGGGGAGCTGTTTTTT
TRBJ2-5	TRBD2	many	TRBV7-2	CASSLVAGVPETQYF	TGTGCCAGCAGCTTAGTAGCGGGAGTTCCGGAGACCCAGTACTTC
TRBJ1-2	-	few	TRBV5-4	CASSPGDGGYTF	TGTGCCAGCAGCCCAGGGGATGGAGGCTACACCTTC
TRBJ2-3	-	-	TRBV4-3	CASSPGPRGGGTDTQYF	TGCGCCAGCAGCCCCGGCCCTAGGGGGGGCGGCACAGATACGCAGTATTTT
TRBJ2-2	-	few	TRBV6-1	CASSSLRGVTGELFF	TGTGCCAGCAGTTCTTTGAGGGGGGTTACCGGGGAGCTGTTTTTT
TRBJ1-1	-	-	TRBV3-1	CASSQGSRANTEAFF	TGTGCCAGCAGCCAAGGGTCCAGGGCGAACACTGAAGCTTTCTTT
TRBJ2-7	-	many	TRBV20-1	CSAIDVTGISYEQYF	TGCAGTGCTATTGACGTCACAGGAATTTCCTACGAGCAGTACTTC
TRBJ2-3	TRBD2	-	TRBV20-1	CSASTGGWDTQYF	TGCAGTGCTTCGACGGGGGGTTGGGATACGCAGTATTTT
TRBJ2-2	-	many	TRBV7-8	CASSALQVGELFF	TGTGCCAGCAGCGCCTTACAGGTCGGGGAGCTGTTTTTT
TRBJ2-5	TRBD1	once	TRBV5-6	CASSLVRTGFETQYF	TGTGCCAGCAGCTTGGTTCGGACAGGGTTTGAGACCCAGTACTTC
TRBJ2-7	TRBD2	few	TRBV12-3/TRBV12-4	CASSPLAGVAPQKYF	TGTGCCAGCAGTCCTTTGGCGGGAGTGGCCCCCCAGAAGTACTTC